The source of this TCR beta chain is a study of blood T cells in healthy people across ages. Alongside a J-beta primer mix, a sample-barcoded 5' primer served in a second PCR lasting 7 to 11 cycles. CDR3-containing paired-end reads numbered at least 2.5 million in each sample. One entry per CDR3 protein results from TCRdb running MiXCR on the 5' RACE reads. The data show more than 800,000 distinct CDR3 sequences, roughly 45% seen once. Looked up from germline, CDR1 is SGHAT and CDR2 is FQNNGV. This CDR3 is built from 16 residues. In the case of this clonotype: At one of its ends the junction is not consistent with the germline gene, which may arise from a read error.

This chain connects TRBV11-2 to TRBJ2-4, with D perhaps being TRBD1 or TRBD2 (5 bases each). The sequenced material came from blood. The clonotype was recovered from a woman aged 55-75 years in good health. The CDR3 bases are TGTGCCATCGGCAGGGTCCAACGGGGAGCCCAAAACATTCAGTACTTC. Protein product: CAIGRVQRGAQNIQYF.